This T cell receptor beta chain was sequenced for a study of regulatory T cells in long-lasting Graves disease. The CDR3 length is 14 residues. Germline V lookup: CDR1 MDHEN, CDR2 SYDVKM. Trimming removed 10 bases from V and 4 bases from J, with 17 bases in between. Time point described: newly diagnosed GD, antithyroid drugs for less than 3 months. RNA extracted from PBMCs served as the sequencing template. A volume of approximately 9 milliliters of peripheral blood was collected in EDTA tubes. This clonotype has a handful of counts. Building the TCR beta libraries relied on iRepertoire HTBI primers, and CDR3 regions underwent Arm-PCR. MiXCR, applied by TCRdb to the multiplex PCR reads, yields one record per CDR3 protein. The data hold approximately 470,000 distinct CDR3 sequences, with about 16% observed a single time. This sample was shared with a second study, whose subject was T cells in Graves' hyperthyroidism and ophthalmopathy.

The sample was peripheral blood mononuclear cells (PBMCs), taken at new diagnosis, from a patient treated with antithyroid drugs. The receptor's source is a man between 40 and 49 years old with Graves disease. The V and J genes are TRBV28 and TRBJ2-1, with D possibly being TRBD2 (6 bases). The DNA for the CDR3 is TGTGCCACCGTGGGACTTACCACTTACAATGAGCAGTTCTTC. It yields the protein CATVGLTTYNEQFF.